This record concerns one T cell receptor (beta chain) sequence. Its recognized antigen is unknown. Base qualities were left out, and no much larger clone turns up one base away. The donors were healthy, HIV-negative adults with no recently reported acute infections or vaccinations. Only Caucasian adults living in Nashville, Tennessee, USA were represented among the donors. Magnetic negative selection was used to enrich CD4+ T cells, after which naive cells were positively selected on CD45RA and the negative fraction became the memory subset. Blood was collected by leukapheresis, and PBMCs were isolated by Ficoll-Histopaque density gradient centrifugation and then cryopreserved in liquid nitrogen vapor phase. Analytical flow cytometry was used to check the purity and quantity of every magnetically sorted T cell population. Each sorted fraction had its genomic DNA isolated and then quantified by UV absorbance on a Nanodrop 2000c.

The source of the sample is a study of shared clonotypes between healthy human individuals (dated by TCRdb to the early 2020s). About the study as a whole: The cohort comprised two women and three men aged 18 to 49 years. Per donor, three plates each were used for CD4 naive and CD4 memory, two for CD8 naive, and one for CD8 memory. To estimate repertoire size and how much clonotype sharing occurs between individuals, the study deeply sequenced the blood TCR repertoires of five healthy adults. To increase sequencing depth and limit assay-specific biases, different laboratories used diverse techniques to prepare libraries and sequence TCR repertoires. Between about 0.94 and 8.9 billion PBMCs per donor were obtained by leukapheresis.

TCR CDR3 regions were amplified from genomic DNA by multiplex PCR using the deep immunoSEQ assay. Extracted genomic DNA from each cell subset was distributed evenly across all wells of several immunoSEQ 96-well plates, and each plate was treated as a replicate. Each replicate PCR for sorted subsets received about 200 ng genomic DNA, equal to about 30,000 T cell genomes. The purified libraries were quantified using a Qubit 3.0 fluorometer, sized with a Bioanalyzer 2100, and then quantified again using the KAPA Library Quantification kit. Every immunoSEQ 96-well plate was sequenced on a dedicated single-read 150-cycle Illumina NextSeq 550 flow cell. Under the source paper's analysis protocol: Because the immunoSEQ output held only junctional sequences and lacked quality scores, the filtering could not match the filtering applied to full-length reads. Sequences were annotated with PyIR, a Python wrapper for IgBLAST v1.9, and V/J genes and CDR3 were assigned using IMGT germline references. Reads were filtered out if the reads had weak V/J assignments (E-value above 1e-6), no CDR3, stop codons, out-of-frame junctions, or ambiguous translated residues. V3J clonotypes were defined as sequences sharing an identical inferred V gene, J gene, and CDR3 amino acid sequence. Percentage overlap between repertoires was computed as shared unique clonotypes divided by the size of the smaller repertoire. RTK rarefaction, the Chao1 estimator, and Recon v2.1 estimates of unobserved clonotypes were used to assess repertoire richness. For all TCRbeta clonotypes obtained by the gDNA method from a few donors, generation probabilities were computed with OLGA. TCRdb took over this immuneACCESS table, retaining in-frame rearrangements with V and J assigned. Such tables are incomplete; in checked studies, under half of the missing clones stem from an unresolved V gene, and the remainder is unexplained. V and J calls and clone size follow that table, whereas D and trimming were derived from the DNA. The sample table contains millions of clones; only one count was recorded for 80% to 95% of them. The top ten clones comprise approximately 0.4% of the sample.

Trimming accounts for 1 base at V and 4 bases at J, while the number of junction bases matched to no gene is 12. Including cysteine and phenylalanine, the CDR3 has 17 amino acids. CDR3 DNA is the only sequence kept; it has 51 bases, read in frame from the first base. Via the germline V gene, CDR1 is SGHVS and CDR2 FQNEAQ. Here is what the overall study found, with its caveats: Even with the large sequencing depth, rarefaction of the sorted-subset datasets indicated that sequencing was incomplete. Clonotypes shared by all four sorted-subset donors showed higher generation probabilities than non-shared clonotypes. Based on pairwise subsampling, the degree of clonotype sharing among donors was expected to be affected by sequencing depth. Estimated clonotype richness was generally larger for naive than for memory subsets. The small number of donors limited the genetic and exposure-history diversity represented. When a handful of donors were compared, the shared fraction of clonotypes was about 5.4% for naive CD4, about 4% for naive CD8, about 2.4% for memory CD4, and 0.4% for memory CD8. Sampling was limited to blood, and TCR repertoires in tissue likely differ from TCR repertoires in blood.

Sequencing was performed on naive CD4+ T cells from PBMCs. The cell subset or site label of this sample denotes: CD45RA+ positively selected. The rearrangement joined TRBV7-8 to TRBJ2-7; a stretch of 8 junction bases matches TRBD2. This TCR came from a man younger than 35 in good health. Some clones in this sample may be carry-over from other donors' samples. The bases are TGTGCCAGCAGCTTAGAAGGGCGCGGGAGGATTACGTACGAGCAGTACTTC. This encodes CASSLEGRGRITYEQYF.